Listed here are 10 T cell receptor beta chains from one sample, sequenced in a study of blood T cell repertoires in COVID-19. Libraries were prepared by immunoSEQ multiplex PCR; TCRdb keeps only in-frame clonotypes and omits some of them. The top ten clones hold roughly 6.7% of a sample with 250,000 to 350,000 clones, around 92% of them seen once. Input material: peripheral blood. The source is a man between 18 and 29 years old who had recovered from COVID-19.

The chain is built from TRBV30 and TRBJ2-3, with TRBD2 matching over 7 bases. With 5 bases clipped from V and 2 bases from J, the junction kept 1 base outside the gene matches. The CDR3 contains 12 residues. CDR1 and CDR2 from the germline V gene are GTSNPN and SVGIG (reference sequence). The CDR3 here is CAWGTITDTQYF. The CDR3 DNA follows: TGTGCCTGGGGGACTATCACAGATACGCAGTATTTT.

The chain combines TRBV6-6 with TRBJ1-5; D gene unclear. Trimming cost V 0 bases and J 3 bases, with 9 bases left between them. The germline V gene has CDR1 MNHNY and CDR2 SVGAGI (reference sequence). This CDR3 contains 15 residues. The CDR3 sequence is CASSYSARVNQPQHF. The CDR3 region has the DNA TGTGCCAGCAGTTACTCGGCTCGTGTCAATCAGCCCCAGCATTTT.

The rearrangement uses TRBV12-5 and TRBJ2-3; D not certain. The germline CDR1 and CDR2 sequences are LGHNT and FRNRAP. V lost 6 bases and J 2 bases, leaving 6 bases between the germline ends. This CDR3 contains 12 residues. In DNA, the CDR3 is TGTGCTAGTGGACGCTACACAGATACGCAGTATTTT. Its translation is CASGRYTDTQYF.

The V and J genes are TRBV11-2 and TRBJ2-7, with D possibly being TRBD1 (5 bases). This CDR3 spans 16 amino acids. V gave up 3 bases and J gave up 5 bases, with 20 bases separating them. Germline CDR1 and CDR2: SGHAT and FQNNGV. CDR3 region: CASSFLGQGNLDEQYF. CDR3 sequence (DNA): TGTGCCAGCAGCTTTTTGGGGCAGGGCAACTTGGACGAGCAGTACTTC. The whole variable domain, remainder taken from reference TRBV11-2 and TRBJ2-7, is EAGVAQSPRYKIIEKRQSVAFWCNPISGHATLYWYQQILGQGPKLLIQFQNNGVVDDSQLPKDRFSAERLKGVDSTLKIQPAKLEDSAVYLCASSFLGQGNLDEQYFGPGTRLTVT.

Regarding this clone: The same CDR3 also results from other DNA sequences found in this sample. The J gene is TRBJ2-7, the V gene TRBV12-3 or TRBV12-4; D is unresolved. V was trimmed by 2 bases and J by 3 bases, leaving 5 bases between them. This CDR3 has 12 residues. DNA of the CDR3: TGTGCCAGCAGTTTAACCGGCTACGAGCAGTACTTC. Translating it yields CASSLTGYEQYF.

V gene TRBV28 combines with J gene TRBJ1-5; D is ambiguous. The V and J ends lost 5 bases and 2 bases respectively, with 16 bases between them. Per the germline V gene, CDR1 is MDHEN and CDR2 is SYDVKM. This CDR3 contains 16 residues. CDR3 protein: CASSLPPPVGNQPQHF. Written as DNA, the CDR3 is TGTGCCAGCAGTCTTCCCCCGCCGGTGGGCAATCAGCCCCAGCATTTT.

The rearrangement links TRBV6-1 to TRBJ2-3; the D gene is possibly TRBD2 (6 bases). This CDR3 is 16 amino acids long. The V gene lost 1 base and the J gene lost 4 bases, with 15 bases spanning the gap. Germline V gene sequence: CDR1 MNHNS, CDR2 SASEGT. This chain's CDR3 is CASSEEGTSGADTQYF. The CDR3, as DNA: TGTGCCAGCAGTGAAGAAGGCACTTCGGGAGCAGATACGCAGTATTTT.

This chain joins TRBV4-1 and TRBJ1-5, with D hard to call. The CDR3 is made up of 16 amino acids. The V end was cut by 0 bases, the J end by 5 bases, with 14 bases between. From germline, CDR1 is MGHRA and CDR2 YSYEKL. The CDR3 loop is CASSQDTRREDQPQHF. The CDR3 DNA follows: TGCGCCAGCAGCCAAGATACGCGGAGGGAAGATCAGCCCCAGCATTTT.

The V gene is TRBV12-3 or TRBV12-4, the J gene TRBJ1-6; D unclear. CDR3 length: 13 residues. Trimming removed 2 bases from V and 7 bases from J, with 6 bases in between. Written as DNA, the CDR3 is TGTGCCAGCAGTTTAAGCCGGAATTCACCCCTCCACTTT. Amino acids: CASSLSRNSPLHF.

This clone was counted a single time. The J gene is TRBJ2-2, the V gene TRBV6-6; 7 positions match TRBD1. CDR3 size: 14 residues. In germline, CDR1 is MNHNY, CDR2 SVGAGI (reference sequence). Trimming at V came to 5 bases and at J to 6 bases, leaving 6 bases not matched to a gene. The DNA of the CDR3 is TGTGCCAGCAGTCCCGACAGGGCGCCCGGGGAGCTGTTTTTT. It translates to CASSPDRAPGELFF.